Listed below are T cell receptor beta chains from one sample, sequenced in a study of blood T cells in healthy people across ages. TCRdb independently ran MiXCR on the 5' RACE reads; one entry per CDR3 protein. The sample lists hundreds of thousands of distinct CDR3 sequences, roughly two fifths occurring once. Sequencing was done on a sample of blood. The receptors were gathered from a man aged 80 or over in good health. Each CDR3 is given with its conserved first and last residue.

CDR3 protein: CASSTPTLGRVLETQYF; V gene: TRBV12-3/TRBV12-4
CDR3 protein: CSASGGLSDEQYF; V gene: TRBV20-1
CDR3 protein: CSVEVRSYNEQFF; V gene: TRBV29-1
CDR3 protein: CASLGNYRPNYGYTF; V gene: TRBV6-2/TRBV6-3
CDR3 protein: CASSQTGQGNDEQFF; V gene: TRBV5-1
CDR3 protein: CASSYTVYRTLYEQYF; V gene: TRBV6-2/TRBV6-3
CDR3 protein: CASSPSRGDGYTF; V gene: TRBV18
CDR3 protein: CASSAGTSVYNEQFF; V gene: TRBV5-1
CDR3 protein: CSVVILAGVNEQYF; V gene: TRBV29-1
CDR3 protein: CASSYVSGRDQETQYF; V gene: TRBV6-2/TRBV6-3
CDR3 protein: CSARRENDGYTF; V gene: TRBV20-1
CDR3 protein: CASSFGASGIDTQYF; V gene: TRBV12-3/TRBV12-4
CDR3 protein: CAIRGAGETQYF; V gene: TRBV6-2/TRBV6-3
CDR3 protein: CASSLKGAGLDTQYF; V gene: TRBV12-3/TRBV12-4
CDR3 protein: CASSSGLAPETQYF; V gene: TRBV12-3/TRBV12-4
CDR3 protein: CASSPVDRTNYGYTF; V gene: TRBV18
CDR3 protein: CASSQGQKYEQYF; V gene: TRBV5-1
CDR3 protein: CASSRDNRGETQYF; V gene: TRBV11-3
CDR3 protein: CASSLLTSGLAGKSTDTQYF; V gene: TRBV28
CDR3 protein: CSARDGLGTSTDTQYF; V gene: TRBV20-1
CDR3 protein: CASSPTSGSRNEQFF; V gene: TRBV4-1
CDR3 protein: CASSGGQGVDNEQFF; V gene: TRBV5-5
CDR3 protein: CAWSVGTAGDEQYF; V gene: TRBV30
CDR3 protein: CASSRTGGVYEQYF; V gene: TRBV27
CDR3 protein: CASSKEIWDRGQCGQPQHF; V gene: TRBV21-1
CDR3 protein: CASSSPWTPRREQYF; V gene: TRBV28
CDR3 protein: CSVEAYIRGEGEAFF; V gene: TRBV29-1
CDR3 protein: CASSYSSGGGYNSPLHF; V gene: TRBV6-2/TRBV6-3
CDR3 protein: CASTLYEGTGYTF; V gene: TRBV5-1